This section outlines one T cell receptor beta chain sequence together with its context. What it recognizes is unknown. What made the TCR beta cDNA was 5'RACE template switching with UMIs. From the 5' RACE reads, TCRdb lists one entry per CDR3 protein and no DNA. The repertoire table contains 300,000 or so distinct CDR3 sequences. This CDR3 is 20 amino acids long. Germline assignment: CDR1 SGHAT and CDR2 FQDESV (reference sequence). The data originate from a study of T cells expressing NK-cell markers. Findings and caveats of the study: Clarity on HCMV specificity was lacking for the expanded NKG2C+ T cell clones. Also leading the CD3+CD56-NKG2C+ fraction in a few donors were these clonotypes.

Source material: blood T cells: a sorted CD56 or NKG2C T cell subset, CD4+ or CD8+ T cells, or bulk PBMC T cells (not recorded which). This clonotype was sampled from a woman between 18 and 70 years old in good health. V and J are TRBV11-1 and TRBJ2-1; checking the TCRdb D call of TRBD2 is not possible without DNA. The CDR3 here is CASSLIPSRSGGPALHEQFF.